Below are 27 T cell receptor beta chains sequenced from a single sample in a study of T cells in localized non-small cell lung cancer (dated by TCRdb to 2018 to 2020). Receptors were amplified or captured by the immunoSEQ multiplex PCR assay. TCRdb took this table from immuneACCESS and kept in-frame rearrangements with V and J called. Such tables lack part of the clones; where checked against another copy, unresolved V genes explain under half of the gap, and the rest is unexplained. This sample is represented by under 35,000 clones; around 92% of them were singletons. Over 2% of the sample goes to the ten largest clones. The source was peripheral blood, collected before any cancer treatment. The source of these receptors is a female donor at least 60 years old with stage I lung adenocarcinoma.

The rearrangement uses TRBV11-2 and TRBJ1-6, with 9 bases lining up with TRBD1. V dropped 3 bases and J dropped 8; count of bases not matched to a gene: 2. From germline, CDR1 is SGHAT and CDR2 FQNNGV. The CDR3 loop spans 14 amino acids. The chain's CDR3 is CASSFGTGYSPLHF. CDR3 coding DNA: TGTGCCAGCAGCTTTGGGACAGGGTATTCACCCCTCCACTTT.

This chain uses TRBV7-2 with TRBJ2-2; D unclear. Trimming took 4 bases from V and 4 from J, leaving 4 bases between them. Germline V lookup: CDR1 SGHTA, CDR2 FQGNSA. The CDR3 covers 12 residues. This CDR3 is CASSWATGELFF. The CDR3 DNA reads as TGTGCCAGCAGCTGGGCCACCGGGGAGCTGTTTTTT.

This chain uses TRBV6-5 with TRBJ1-2; weak D call: TRBD1 (6 bases). CDR1 is MNHEY and CDR2 is SVGAGI in the germline V gene. Trimming pared 2 bases from V and 3 bases from J, leaving 10 bases between. This CDR3 has 14 residues. CDR3 coding DNA: TGTGCCAGCAGTTACACAAACAGGGACTATGGCTACACCTTC. Encoded protein: CASSYTNRDYGYTF.

V is TRBV6-5 and J is TRBJ2-7, with TRBD2 matching 7 bases. The CDR3 has 15 amino acids. The V segment lost 6 bases and the J segment 0 bases; nucleotides outside the gene matches: 8. CDR1 is MNHEY, CDR2 SVGAGI, per germline. The CDR3 is CASRAGFESSYEQYF. CDR3 coding DNA: TGTGCCAGCAGAGCGGGGTTTGAGAGCTCCTACGAGCAGTACTTC.

This clone was found a few times. The V and J genes are TRBV19 and TRBJ1-5; 7 nucleotides match TRBD1. CDR1 is LNHDA, CDR2 SQIVND, per germline (reference sequence). The V and J ends lost 0 bases and 6 bases, in that order; junction bases with no gene match: 5. The CDR3 has 15 amino acids. The chain's CDR3 is CASSIEHRGGQPQHF. The CDR3 DNA follows: TGTGCCAGTAGTATAGAGCACAGGGGAGGTCAGCCCCAGCATTTT.

This rearrangement joins TRBV7-2 to TRBJ1-2, with 8 bases lining up with TRBD1. CDR1 and CDR2 from the germline V gene are SGHTA and FQGNSA. The CDR3 loop spans 15 amino acids. V lost 4 bases to trimming and J lost 8 bases; unmatched junction nucleotides: 12. In DNA form, the CDR3 reads TGTGCCAGCAGCTCCCCAGGGGGCGCCCTCGGCGGCTACACCTTC. Its translation: CASSSPGGALGGYTF. Drawing the rest from reference TRBV7-2 and TRBJ1-2, the complete variable domain is GAGVSQSPSNKVTEKGKDVELRCDPISGHTALYWYRQSLGQGLEFLIYFQGNSAPDKSGLPSDRFSAERTGGSVSTLTIQRTQQEDSAVYLCASSSPGGALGGYTFGSGTRLTVV.

This clone turned up a few times. The V and J genes are TRBV28 and TRBJ1-1; possibly TRBD1 for D (5 bases). Germline V gives CDR1 MDHEN, CDR2 SYDVKM. V was clipped by 7 bases and J by 0 bases, with 9 bases between them. The CDR3 consists of 13 residues. Written as DNA, the CDR3 is TGTGCCAGCATCGGGACGGTGAACACTGAAGCTTTCTTT. Amino acid sequence: CASIGTVNTEAFF.

The chain links TRBV25-1 to TRBJ2-5, with 7 bases identical to TRBD2. The CDR3 totals 13 residues. Germline CDR1 reads MGHDK; CDR2 reads SYGVNS. The trim removed 7 bases at V and 4 bases at J, leaving 6 bases unmatched. The CDR3 region has the DNA TGTGCCAGCAAGGAGCGCGGGGGAGAGACCCAGTACTTC. Translated: CASKERGGETQYF. Full variable domain (remainder filled in from reference TRBV25-1 and TRBJ2-5): EADIYQTPRYLVIGTGKKITLECSQTMGHDKMYWYQQDPGMELHLIHYSYGVNSTEKGDLSSESTVSRIRTEHFPLTLESARPSHTSQYLCASKERGGETQYFGPGTRLLVL.

This clone was detected only once. The rearrangement joins TRBV25-1 to TRBJ2-7; 7 positions agree with TRBD1. This CDR3 has 12 amino acids. The trim removed 5 bases at V and 7 bases at J, leaving 5 bases unmatched. Germline lookup yields CDR1 MGHDK and CDR2 SYGVNS. The CDR3 is CASSLQGWEQYF. The CDR3 DNA reads TGTGCCAGCAGTTTACAGGGGTGGGAGCAGTACTTC.

This sequence joins TRBV12-5 and TRBJ2-3; D not resolved. The CDR3 runs to 13 residues. The V end lost 3 bases, the J end lost 5 bases, and 9 bases lay between the germline ends. Germline CDR1 and CDR2: LGHNT and FRNRAP. CDR3 amino acids: CASGLILGDTQYF. CDR3 in DNA: TGTGCTAGTGGTTTAATTTTGGGAGATACGCAGTATTTT.

This rearrangement joins TRBV7-6 to TRBJ2-3, with D possibly being TRBD1 (6 bases). V lost 1 base and J lost 4, with 12 bases in between. The germline V gene encodes CDR1 SGHVS and CDR2 FNYEAQ. The CDR3 totals 15 residues. The CDR3 sequence: CASSLVLGQPDTQYF. CDR3 DNA sequence: TGTGCCAGCAGCTTAGTGCTAGGACAGCCAGATACGCAGTATTTT.

The rearrangement uses TRBV15 and TRBJ2-7; 7 bases fit TRBD2. The V gene's germline CDR1 is LNHNV and CDR2 YYDKDF (reference sequence). Trimming removed 1 base from V and 2 bases from J; junction bases left unmatched: 8. The CDR3 contains 16 residues. CDR3 amino acids: CATSRGGRDGTYEQYF. CDR3 coding DNA: TGTGCCACCAGCAGAGGGGGGAGGGACGGGACCTACGAGCAGTACTTC. The variable domain in full, with the rest retrieved from reference TRBV15 and TRBJ2-7, is DAMVIQNPRYQVTQFGKPVTLSCSQTLNHNVMYWYQQKSSQAPKLLFHYYDKDFNNEADTPDNFQSRRPNTSFCFLDIRSPGLGDTAMYLCATSRGGRDGTYEQYFGPGTRLTVT.

This clone appeared a few times. The chain uses TRBV6-5 and TRBJ1-1; D possibly corresponds to TRBD1 (5 bases). This CDR3 has 14 residues. Trimming took 2 bases from V and 5 from J, leaving 12 bases between them. CDR1 is MNHEY, CDR2 SVGAGI, per germline. The CDR3 DNA sequence: TGTGCCAGCAGTTACCAAGAACGGGGGACTGAAGCTTTCTTT. Residues: CASSYQERGTEAFF.

The DNA of the CDR3 is TGTGCCAGCACAAGAGACACCAATAATTCACCCCTCCACTTT. This gives the protein CASTRDTNNSPLHF. The genes are TRBV6-5 and TRBJ1-6; no definite D call. Looked up from germline, CDR1 is MNHEY and CDR2 is SVGAGI. The CDR3 contains 14 residues. Trimming cost V 7 bases and J 5 bases, with 12 bases left between them.

This clone was recorded a few times. V is TRBV2 and J is TRBJ1-2, with D unresolved. The CDR3 extends over 11 amino acids. Trimming took off 4 bases at V and 8 bases at J, with 8 bases between the two ends. Germline CDR1 is SNHLY and CDR2 is FYNNEI. The CDR3 protein is CASSGIGGYTF. The CDR3 DNA sequence: TGTGCCAGCAGTGGGATAGGAGGCTACACCTTC. The full variable domain, completed using reference TRBV2 and TRBJ1-2, is EPEVTQTPSHQVTQMGQEVILRCVPISNHLYFYWYRQILGQKVEFLVSFYNNEISEKSEIFDDQFSVERPDGSNFTLKIRSTKLEDSAMYFCASSGIGGYTFGSGTRLTVV.

The J gene is TRBJ1-4, the V gene TRBV7-8; maybe TRBD1 (6 bases). CDR3 length equals 17 residues. The germline V and J ends were trimmed by 4 bases and 0 bases, with 15 bases remaining between them. Germline V gives CDR1 SGHVS, CDR2 FQNEAQ. The chain's CDR3 is CASSSRRTVATNEKLFF. The CDR3 DNA sequence: TGTGCCAGCAGCTCACGTAGGACAGTTGCAACTAATGAAAAACTGTTTTTT.

This clone has more than one count but fewer than ten. The chain carries TRBV7-5 and TRBJ2-3; no check of the table's D call, TRBD1, against the DNA was made. TRBV7-5 is classified as a pseudogene. CDR3 size: 18 residues. CDR3 nucleotides: TGTGCCAGAAGCTTAGAAGGGATAGGGGGGACAGATTCGGATACGCAGTATTTT. This gives the protein CARSLEGIGGTDSDTQYF.

The chain is built from TRBV9 and TRBJ2-5; possible D gene TRBD2, 6 bases. Trimming removed 0 bases at V and 5 bases at J, with 11 bases between. The CDR3 spans 14 residues. Looked up from germline, CDR1 is SGDLS and CDR2 is YYNGEE. In DNA, the CDR3 is TGTGCCAGCAGCGTAGTACTCGGAGGGGAGACCCAGTACTTC. This translates into CASSVVLGGETQYF.

This clone was seen a single time. The chain couples TRBV30 to TRBJ2-3, with 9 bases lining up with TRBD2. Trimming removed 2 bases from V and 6 bases from J; junction bases left unmatched: 9. The germline V gene encodes CDR1 GTSNPN and CDR2 SVGIG (reference sequence). The CDR3 runs 15 residues. The CDR3 loop reads CAWSSGGWRGDTQYF. As DNA, the CDR3 is TGTGCCTGGAGTAGCGGGGGGTGGCGGGGTGATACGCAGTATTTT. Looking up the rest from reference TRBV30 and TRBJ2-3 gives the full variable domain: SQTIHQWPATLVQPVGSPLSLECTVEGTSNPNLYWYRQAAGRGLQLLFYSVGIGQISSEVPQNLSASRPQDRQFILSSKKLLLSDSGFYLCAWSSGGWRGDTQYFGPGTRLTVL.

This clone was picked up one time. The chain links TRBV5-4 to TRBJ2-5; D may be TRBD1 (7 bases). There are 14 residues in the CDR3. Trimming stripped 0 bases from V and 4 bases from J, with 10 bases between. The germline V gene has CDR1 SGHNT and CDR2 YYREEE (reference sequence). The CDR3 DNA sequence: TGTGCCAGCAGCTTGGACAGGGGAGGAGAGACCCAGTACTTC. This codes for CASSLDRGGETQYF.

The chain uses TRBV7-2 and TRBJ2-7; D may be TRBD1 (6 bases). The V gene lost 6 bases and the J gene lost 1 base, with 13 bases spanning the gap. From germline, CDR1 is SGHTA and CDR2 FQGNSA. This CDR3 contains 14 residues. The CDR3 region is CASSPGQSSYEQYF. The DNA of the CDR3 is TGTGCCAGCAGTCCAGGACAGAGTTCCTACGAGCAGTACTTC.

The chain recombines TRBV5-6 with TRBJ1-4; 10 bases line up with TRBD1. CDR3 length: 15 amino acids. The germline CDR1 and CDR2 sequences are SGHDT and YYEEEE. The J segment lost 8 bases and the V segment lost 3 bases, leaving 7 bases of the junction unmatched. The CDR3: CASSSGTGALEKLFF. As DNA, the CDR3 is TGTGCCAGCAGCTCGGGGACAGGGGCCCTCGAAAAACTGTTTTTT.

This rearrangement joins TRBV28 to TRBJ2-5; D not resolved. Germline V gene sequence: CDR1 MDHEN, CDR2 SYDVKM. The CDR3 has 13 amino acids. V gave up 2 bases and J gave up 1 base, with 5 bases separating them. The CDR3 reads CASSLTAQETQYF. Here the CDR3 DNA reads TGTGCCAGCAGTTTAACCGCCCAAGAGACCCAGTACTTC.

J is TRBJ2-3 and V is TRBV5-1, with D unresolved. Trimming cost V 4 bases and J 0 bases, with 9 bases left between them. The CDR3 consists of 14 residues. Germline CDR1 reads SGHRS; CDR2 reads YFSETQ. The CDR3 loop is CASSARASTDTQYF. CDR3 nucleotide sequence: TGCGCCAGCAGCGCCCGGGCCAGCACAGATACGCAGTATTTT.

This rearrangement joins TRBV11-3 to TRBJ1-3, with D maybe TRBD1 (6 bases). The V and J ends lost 0 bases and 4 bases respectively, with 13 bases between them. There are 16 residues in the CDR3. Looked up from germline, CDR1 is SGHNT and CDR2 is YENEEA. CDR3 loop: CASSLEYGQTGNTIYF. The CDR3 region has the DNA TGTGCCAGCAGCTTAGAATACGGACAGACGGGAAACACCATATATTTT. Full variable domain (outside the CDR3, taken from reference TRBV11-3 and TRBJ1-3): EAGVVQSPRYKIIEKKQPVAFWCNPISGHNTLYWYLQNLGQGPELLIRYENEEAVDDSQLPKDRFSAERLKGVDSTLKIQPAELGDSAVYLCASSLEYGQTGNTIYFGEGSWLTVV.

The V gene is TRBV5-4, the J gene TRBJ2-7; D ambiguous. Germline loops: CDR1 SGHNT, CDR2 YYREEE (reference sequence). The germline V and J ends were trimmed by 4 bases and 6 bases, with 17 bases remaining between them. CDR3 length: 14 amino acids. CDR3 nucleotide sequence: TGTGCCAGCAGCCCTTCATCCACGTCTGCCGAGCAGTACTTC. Translating gives CASSPSSTSAEQYF.

V is TRBV5-6 and J is TRBJ1-3; D gene ambiguous. The CDR3 is 16 amino acids. V gave up 4 bases and J gave up 0 bases, with 14 bases separating them. Germline V gives CDR1 SGHDT, CDR2 YYEEEE. CDR3 bases: TGTGCCAGCAGCCTCGGAGGCACCACCTCTGGAAACACCATATATTTT. This translates into CASSLGGTTSGNTIYF.